These 19 T cell receptor beta chains were all obtained from the same sample, sequenced in a study of cytomegalovirus exposure and HLA in healthy donors. The PCR was carried out with 60 Vbeta primers and 13 Jbeta primers. Libraries were prepared by immunoSEQ multiplex PCR; TCRdb keeps only in-frame clonotypes and omits some of them. Here the sample spans about 160,000 clones, 68% being singletons. Material for sequencing was PBMCs. These receptors originate from a man aged 50-59 years in good health and CMV-seronegative.

The chain joins TRBV4-3 to TRBJ2-7; TRBD1 aligns across 9 bases. The CDR3 spans 15 residues. V lost 8 bases and J lost 3; bases outside the gene matches: 11. Germline CDR1 is LGHNA and CDR2 is YSLEER. CDR3 sequence (DNA): TGCGCCAGCGGACGAGGGACAGGGAGAAGCTACGAGCAGTACTTC. This gives the protein CASGRGTGRSYEQYF.

The rearrangement joins TRBV14 to TRBJ2-7; tentative D call: TRBD1 (6 bases). Germline assignment: CDR1 SGHDN and CDR2 FVKESK. The V end was cut by 1 base, the J end by 3 bases, with 13 bases between. The CDR3 extends over 15 amino acids. The CDR3 DNA reads TGTGCCAGCAGCCAAGCCCGTCCAGGGGACTACGAGCAGTACTTC. It translates to CASSQARPGDYEQYF.

The V call is TRBV19, the J call TRBJ2-3, with 9 bases aligning to TRBD1. V trimming: 8 bases; J trimming: 6 bases; junction bases outside the gene matches: 15. CDR3 length: 16 amino acids. In germline, CDR1 is LNHDA, CDR2 SQIVND (reference sequence). DNA for the CDR3: TGTGCCAGTTCTCACCTGCCCGGACAGGGGATGGATACGCAGTATTTT. This encodes CASSHLPGQGMDTQYF.

This clone was seen repeatedly, ten times or more. The gene calls are TRBV19 and TRBJ1-1; weak D call: TRBD1 (5 bases). CDR3 length equals 13 residues. CDR1 is LNHDA, CDR2 SQIVND, per germline (reference sequence). Between the trimmed V and J ends, which lost 6 bases and 4 bases, there was a span of 12 bases. CDR3 region: CASRGGVATEAFF. CDR3 DNA: TGTGCCAGTAGAGGAGGGGTGGCCACTGAAGCTTTCTTT. The whole variable domain, remainder taken from reference TRBV19 and TRBJ1-1, is DGGITQSPKYLFRKEGQNVTLSCEQNLNHDAMYWYRQDPGQGLRLIYYSQIVNDFQKGDIAEGYSVSREKKESFPLTVTSAQKNPTAFYLCASRGGVATEAFFGQGTRLTVV.

The J gene is TRBJ2-1, the V gene TRBV28, with D possibly matching TRBD1 (6 bases). Trimming stripped 4 bases from V and 9 bases from J, with 16 bases between. The CDR3 has 14 residues. Germline V gene lookup returns CDR1 MDHEN and CDR2 SYDVKM. CDR3: CASSSVRQVGEQFF. The CDR3 DNA reads as TGTGCCAGCAGTTCCGTTAGACAGGTTGGTGAGCAGTTCTTC.

The chain uses TRBV28 and TRBJ1-2, with a possible D match to TRBD1 (5 bases). Germline V gene lookup returns CDR1 MDHEN and CDR2 SYDVKM. The CDR3 loop spans 14 amino acids. Trimming removed 8 bases from V and 2 bases from J, with 15 bases in between. DNA of the CDR3: TGTGCCAGCCGGGGGGGTGGATCGAACTATGGCTACACCTTC. Its translation: CASRGGGSNYGYTF.

The chain couples TRBV27 to TRBJ1-5; tentative D call: TRBD1 (6 bases). Germline CDR1 is MNHEY and CDR2 is SMNVEV (reference sequence). Trimming stripped 3 bases from V and 6 bases from J, with 9 bases between. The CDR3 runs 13 residues. CDR3 DNA: TGTGCCAGCAGTTTTCGGGGGGCTCAGCCCCAGCATTTT. Protein product: CASSFRGAQPQHF.

This rearrangement joins TRBV7-6 to TRBJ2-3; 10 bases agree with TRBD1. V trimming: 5 bases; J trimming: 12 bases; junction bases outside the gene matches: 8. In germline, CDR1 is SGHVS, CDR2 FNYEAQ. CDR3 length: 13 amino acids. CDR3 residues: CASSDPGQGYQYF. The DNA for the CDR3 is TGTGCCAGCAGCGATCCGGGACAGGGGTATCAGTATTTT.

The table lists this clone with a count of one. The chain combines TRBV19 with TRBJ1-4, with D perhaps TRBD1 (5 bases). The CDR3 is 16 residues long. Trimming pared 3 bases from V and 0 bases from J, leaving 11 bases between. Germline V gives CDR1 LNHDA, CDR2 SQIVND (reference sequence). The CDR3 DNA reads TGTGCCAGTAGTATTCCCGGAGGGGCAACTAATGAAAAACTGTTTTTT. Translation gives CASSIPGGATNEKLFF.

The V call is TRBV2, the J call TRBJ2-1; 7 nucleotides line up with TRBD1. This CDR3 contains 12 residues. Unmatched junction bases numbered 2, after V lost 5 bases and J lost 7 bases. The germline V gene encodes CDR1 SNHLY and CDR2 FYNNEI. DNA of the CDR3: TGTGCCAGCAGTTCAGGGGGAAATGAGCAGTTCTTC. Protein product: CASSSGGNEQFF.

The CDR3 spells CASSTPVGHTEAFF. The CDR3 DNA reads as TGTGCCAGCAGTACCCCCGTGGGGCACACTGAAGCTTTCTTT. The J gene is TRBJ1-1, the V gene TRBV28, with a weak D call TRBD1 (5 bases). This CDR3 has 14 residues. The germline V gene has CDR1 MDHEN and CDR2 SYDVKM. V was pared by 5 bases and J by 3 bases, with 13 bases between.

This rearrangement joins TRBV19 to TRBJ2-1, with 10 bases matching TRBD1. CDR3 size: 15 residues. Per the germline V gene, CDR1 is LNHDA and CDR2 is SQIVND (reference sequence). With V trimmed by 5 bases and J by 1 base, 2 bases remained unmatched. The CDR3 is CASSRQGASYNEQFF. The CDR3 DNA reads TGTGCCAGTAGTCGACAGGGGGCTTCCTACAATGAGCAGTTCTTC.

The V call is TRBV4-2, the J call TRBJ2-3, with D possibly TRBD1 on 6 matching bases. This CDR3 spans 19 amino acids. CDR1 and CDR2 from the germline V gene are LGHNA and YNFKEQ. Trimming pared 0 bases from V and 0 bases from J, leaving 19 bases between. Written as DNA, the CDR3 is TGTGCCAGCAGCCAAGAAATCGGGTCAGGGGTAGGAAGCACAGATACGCAGTATTTT. It yields the protein CASSQEIGSGVGSTDTQYF.

The J gene is TRBJ1-5, the V gene TRBV2, with unresolved D. With 3 bases removed from V and 0 bases from J, the gap between germline ends came to 9 bases. CDR3 size: 15 residues. Germline V CDR1 and CDR2: SNHLY, FYNNEI. The CDR3 sequence is CASSDGVDSNQPQHF. The DNA for the CDR3 is TGTGCCAGCAGTGACGGGGTAGATAGCAATCAGCCCCAGCATTTT.

The chain links TRBV6-5 to TRBJ1-5; TRBD1 matches 7 bases. There are 14 residues in the CDR3. V was pared by 5 bases and J by 4 bases, with 5 bases of the junction left unmatched. Germline CDR1 MNHEY, CDR2 SVGAGI. CDR3 coding DNA: TGTGCCAGCAGTACTGGCAGGGGGAATCAGCCCCAGCATTTT. It codes for CASSTGRGNQPQHF.

The rearrangement joins TRBV9 to TRBJ2-1; D is undetermined. The V and J ends lost 1 base and 7 bases respectively, with 6 bases between them. From germline, CDR1 is SGDLS and CDR2 YYNGEE. The CDR3 covers 12 residues. The CDR3 sequence: CASSVSGNEQFF. In nucleotides, the CDR3 is TGTGCCAGCAGCGTATCCGGGAATGAGCAGTTCTTC. Full variable domain (rest looked up from reference TRBV9 and TRBJ2-1): DSGVTQTPKHLITATGQRVTLRCSPRSGDLSVYWYQQSLDQGLQFLIQYYNGEERAKGNILERFSAQQFPDLHSELNLSSLELGDSALYFCASSVSGNEQFFGPGTRLTVL.

The chain joins TRBV5-6 to TRBJ1-6; 7 nucleotides agree with TRBD1. The V gene's germline CDR1 is SGHDT and CDR2 YYEEEE. With V trimmed by 5 bases and J by 3 bases, 5 bases remained unmatched. The CDR3 loop spans 15 amino acids. The CDR3, as DNA: TGTGCCAGCAGGTCACAGGGGCGCTATAATTCACCCCTCCACTTT. It codes for CASRSQGRYNSPLHF.

This clone has just a few counts. The V and J genes are TRBV6-1 and TRBJ1-4; possible D gene TRBD1, 5 bases. The CDR3 has 15 amino acids. CDR1 is MNHNS and CDR2 is SASEGT in the germline V gene. Deletions cut 7 bases from V and 0 bases from J, with 12 bases between. The CDR3 DNA follows: TGTGCCAGCACCGAAGGAGGGGCAACTAATGAAAAACTGTTTTTT. This encodes CASTEGGATNEKLFF.

This chain joins TRBV4-2 and TRBJ2-7; the D gene is possibly TRBD2 (7 bases). Trimming took 0 bases from V and 2 from J, leaving 17 bases between them. Germline V CDR1 and CDR2: LGHNA, YNFKEQ. This CDR3 has 17 amino acids. CDR3 nucleotides: TGTGCCAGCAGCCAAGATTTAGGGTGGGAGGGGGCCTACGAGCAGTACTTC. This encodes CASSQDLGWEGAYEQYF.